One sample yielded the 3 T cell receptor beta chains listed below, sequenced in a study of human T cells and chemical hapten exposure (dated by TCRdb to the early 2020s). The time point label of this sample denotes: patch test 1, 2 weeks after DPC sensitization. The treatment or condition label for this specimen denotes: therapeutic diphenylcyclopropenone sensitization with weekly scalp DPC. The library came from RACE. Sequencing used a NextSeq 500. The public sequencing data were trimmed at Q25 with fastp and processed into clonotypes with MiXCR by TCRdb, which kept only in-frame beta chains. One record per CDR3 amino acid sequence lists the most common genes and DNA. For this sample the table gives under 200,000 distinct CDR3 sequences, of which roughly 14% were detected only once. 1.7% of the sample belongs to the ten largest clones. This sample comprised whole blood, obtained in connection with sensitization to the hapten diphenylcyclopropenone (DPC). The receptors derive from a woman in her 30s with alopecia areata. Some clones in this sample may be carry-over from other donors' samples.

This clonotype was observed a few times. CDR3: CSARGGDRHTDTQYF. The DNA for the CDR3 is TGCAGTGCTAGAGGGGGGGACAGGCACACAGATACGCAGTATTTT. The chain is built from TRBV20-1 and TRBJ2-3, with 8 bases lining up with TRBD1. After removal of 1 base from V and 2 bases from J, the junction contained 5 bases not matched to a gene. The CDR3 contains 15 residues. Germline CDR1 reads DFQATT; CDR2 reads SNEGSKA (reference sequence).

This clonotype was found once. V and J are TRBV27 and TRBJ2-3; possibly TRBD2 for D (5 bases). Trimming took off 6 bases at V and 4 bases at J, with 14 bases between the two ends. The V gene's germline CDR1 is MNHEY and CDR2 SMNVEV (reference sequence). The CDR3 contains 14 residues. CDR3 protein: CASRRQDGADTQYF. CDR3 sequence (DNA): TGTGCCAGCAGGAGGCAGGACGGGGCAGATACGCAGTATTTT.

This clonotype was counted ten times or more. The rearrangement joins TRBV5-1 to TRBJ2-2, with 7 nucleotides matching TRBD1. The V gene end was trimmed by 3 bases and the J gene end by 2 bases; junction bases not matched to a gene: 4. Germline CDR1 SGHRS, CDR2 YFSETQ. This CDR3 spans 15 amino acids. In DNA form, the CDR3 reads TGCGCCAGCAGCTGGGACAGACATAACACCGGGGAGCTGTTTTTT. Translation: CASSWDRHNTGELFF.